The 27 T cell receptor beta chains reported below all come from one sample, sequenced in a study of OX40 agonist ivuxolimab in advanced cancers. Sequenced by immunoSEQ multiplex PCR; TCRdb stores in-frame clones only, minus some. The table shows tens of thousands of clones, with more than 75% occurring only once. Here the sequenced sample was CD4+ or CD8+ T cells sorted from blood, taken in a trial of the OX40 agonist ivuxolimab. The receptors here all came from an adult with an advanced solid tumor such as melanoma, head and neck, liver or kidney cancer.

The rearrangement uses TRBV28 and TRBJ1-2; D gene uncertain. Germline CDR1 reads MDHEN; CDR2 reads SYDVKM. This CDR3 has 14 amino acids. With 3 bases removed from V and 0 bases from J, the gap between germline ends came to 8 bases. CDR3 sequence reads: CASSFGQSNYGYTF. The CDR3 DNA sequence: TGTGCCAGCAGTTTTGGGCAGTCTAACTATGGCTACACCTTC.

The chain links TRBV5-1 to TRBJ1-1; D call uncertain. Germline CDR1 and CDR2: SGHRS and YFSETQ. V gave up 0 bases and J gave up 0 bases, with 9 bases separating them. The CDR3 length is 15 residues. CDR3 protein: CASSLEPGVNTEAFF. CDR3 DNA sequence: TGCGCCAGCAGCTTGGAACCGGGAGTGAACACTGAAGCTTTCTTT.

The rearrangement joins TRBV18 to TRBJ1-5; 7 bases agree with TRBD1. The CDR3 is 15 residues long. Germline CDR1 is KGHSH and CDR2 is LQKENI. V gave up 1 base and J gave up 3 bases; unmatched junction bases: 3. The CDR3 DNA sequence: TGTGCCAGCTCACCACTCGGGACAGCCAATCAGCCCCAGCATTTT. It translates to CASSPLGTANQPQHF.

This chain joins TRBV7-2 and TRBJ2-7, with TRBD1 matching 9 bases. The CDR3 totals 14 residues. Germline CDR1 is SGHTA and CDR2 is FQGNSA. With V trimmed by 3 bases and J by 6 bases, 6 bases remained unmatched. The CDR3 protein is CASSFWTGVGEQYF. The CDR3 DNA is TGTGCCAGCAGCTTCTGGACAGGGGTGGGCGAGCAGTACTTC.

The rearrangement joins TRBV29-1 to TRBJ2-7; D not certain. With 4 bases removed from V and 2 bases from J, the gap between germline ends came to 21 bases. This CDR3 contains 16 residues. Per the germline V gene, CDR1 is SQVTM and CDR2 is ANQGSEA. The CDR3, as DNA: TGCAGCGTTGGGACCCCGGGCTTAAGGCGCCCCTACGAGCAGTACTTC. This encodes CSVGTPGLRRPYEQYF.

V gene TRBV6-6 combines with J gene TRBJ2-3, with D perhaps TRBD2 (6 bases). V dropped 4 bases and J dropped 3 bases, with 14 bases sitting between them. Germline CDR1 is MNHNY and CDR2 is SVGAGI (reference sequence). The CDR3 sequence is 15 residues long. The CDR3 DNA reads TGTGCCAGCAGTTTAGACGGGAGCACGACAGATACGCAGTATTTT. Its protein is CASSLDGSTTDTQYF.

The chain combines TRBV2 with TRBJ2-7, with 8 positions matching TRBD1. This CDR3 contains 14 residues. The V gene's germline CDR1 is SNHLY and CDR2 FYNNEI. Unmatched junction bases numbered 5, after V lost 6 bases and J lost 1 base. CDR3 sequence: CASRRGQASYEQYF. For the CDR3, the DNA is TGTGCCAGCAGGCGGGGACAGGCTTCCTACGAGCAGTACTTC.

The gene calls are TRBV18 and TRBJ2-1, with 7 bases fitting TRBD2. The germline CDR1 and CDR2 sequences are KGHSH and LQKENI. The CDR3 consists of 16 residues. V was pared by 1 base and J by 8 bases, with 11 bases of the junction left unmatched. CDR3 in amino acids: CASSPRFAGASYEQFF. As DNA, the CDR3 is TGTGCCAGCTCACCACGTTTCGCGGGAGCTTCTTATGAGCAGTTCTTC.

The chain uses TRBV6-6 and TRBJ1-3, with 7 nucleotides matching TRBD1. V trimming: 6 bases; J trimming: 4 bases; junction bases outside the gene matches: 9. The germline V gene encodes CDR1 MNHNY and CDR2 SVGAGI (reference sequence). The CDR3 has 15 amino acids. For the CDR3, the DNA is TGTGCCAGCAGCACCCTAGGGGGCGAGGGAAACACCATATATTTT. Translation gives CASSTLGGEGNTIYF.

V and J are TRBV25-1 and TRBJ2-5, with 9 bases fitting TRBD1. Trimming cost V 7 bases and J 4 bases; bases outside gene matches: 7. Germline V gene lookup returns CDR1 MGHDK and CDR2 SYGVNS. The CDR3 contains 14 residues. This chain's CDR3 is CASTGTGRGETQYF. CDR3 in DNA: TGTGCCAGCACAGGGACAGGGAGGGGAGAGACCCAGTACTTC.

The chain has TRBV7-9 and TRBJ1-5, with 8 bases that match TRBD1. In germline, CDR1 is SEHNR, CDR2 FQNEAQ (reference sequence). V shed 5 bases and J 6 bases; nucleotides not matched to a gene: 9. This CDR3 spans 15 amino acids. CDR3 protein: CASSETGAPGQPQHF. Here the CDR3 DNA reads TGTGCCAGCAGCGAGACAGGGGCCCCTGGTCAGCCCCAGCATTTT.

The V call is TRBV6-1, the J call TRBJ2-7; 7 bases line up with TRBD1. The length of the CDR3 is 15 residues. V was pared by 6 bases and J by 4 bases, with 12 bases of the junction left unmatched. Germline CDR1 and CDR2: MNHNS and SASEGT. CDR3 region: CASRTLGQGVYEQYF. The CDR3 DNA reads TGTGCCAGCAGGACGCTAGGGCAGGGGGTGTACGAGCAGTACTTC.

In DNA form, the CDR3 reads TGTGCCAGCAGCTTAGAGACTAGCCGTGAGCAGTTCTTC. Protein sequence: CASSLETSREQFF. This chain connects TRBV7-9 to TRBJ2-1; 7 bases are a match to TRBD2. The CDR3 runs to 13 residues. Germline lookup yields CDR1 SEHNR and CDR2 FQNEAQ (reference sequence). V shed 1 base and J 9 bases; nucleotides not matched to a gene: 3.

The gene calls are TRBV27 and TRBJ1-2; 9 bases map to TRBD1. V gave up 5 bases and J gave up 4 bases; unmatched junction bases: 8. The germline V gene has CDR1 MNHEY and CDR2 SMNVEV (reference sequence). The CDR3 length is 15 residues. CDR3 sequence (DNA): TGTGCCAGCAGTCCCCGGACAGGGGAGGTCTATGGCTACACCTTC. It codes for CASSPRTGEVYGYTF.

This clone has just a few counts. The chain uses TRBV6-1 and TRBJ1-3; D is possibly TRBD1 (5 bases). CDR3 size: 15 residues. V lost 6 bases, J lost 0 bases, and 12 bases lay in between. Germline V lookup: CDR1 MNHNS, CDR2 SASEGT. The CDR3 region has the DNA TGTGCCAGCAGAAGGGACGGCAACTCTGGAAACACCATATATTTT. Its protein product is CASRRDGNSGNTIYF.

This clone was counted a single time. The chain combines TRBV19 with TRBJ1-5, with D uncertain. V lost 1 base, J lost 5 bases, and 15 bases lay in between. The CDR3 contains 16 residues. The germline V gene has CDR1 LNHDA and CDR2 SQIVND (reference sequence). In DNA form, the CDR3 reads TGTGCCAGTAGTATAGTGAAGGGTCTGGCCGATCAGCCCCAGCATTTT. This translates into CASSIVKGLADQPQHF.

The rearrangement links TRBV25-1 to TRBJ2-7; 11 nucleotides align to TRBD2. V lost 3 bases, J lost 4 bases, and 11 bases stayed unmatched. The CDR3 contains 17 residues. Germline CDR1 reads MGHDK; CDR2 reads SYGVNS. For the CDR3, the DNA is TGTGCCAGCAGTGAGCCTAGCGGGAGGCCCAGGGAGTACGAGCAGTACTTC. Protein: CASSEPSGRPREYEQYF.

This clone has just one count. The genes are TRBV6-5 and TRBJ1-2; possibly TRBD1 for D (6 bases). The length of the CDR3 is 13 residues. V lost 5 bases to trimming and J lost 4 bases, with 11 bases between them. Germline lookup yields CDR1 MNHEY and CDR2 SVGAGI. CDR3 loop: CASSPPGAYGYTF. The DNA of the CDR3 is TGTGCCAGCAGTCCCCCGGGGGCCTATGGCTACACCTTC.

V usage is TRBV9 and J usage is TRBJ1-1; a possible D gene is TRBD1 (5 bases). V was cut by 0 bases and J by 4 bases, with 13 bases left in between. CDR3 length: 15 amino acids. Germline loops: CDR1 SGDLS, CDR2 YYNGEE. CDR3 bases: TGTGCCAGCAGCGTAGGAGCGATCGGGGGCACTGAAGCTTTCTTT. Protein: CASSVGAIGGTEAFF. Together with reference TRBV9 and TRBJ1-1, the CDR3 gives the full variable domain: DSGVTQTPKHLITATGQRVTLRCSPRSGDLSVYWYQQSLDQGLQFLIQYYNGEERAKGNILERFSAQQFPDLHSELNLSSLELGDSALYFCASSVGAIGGTEAFFGQGTRLTVV.

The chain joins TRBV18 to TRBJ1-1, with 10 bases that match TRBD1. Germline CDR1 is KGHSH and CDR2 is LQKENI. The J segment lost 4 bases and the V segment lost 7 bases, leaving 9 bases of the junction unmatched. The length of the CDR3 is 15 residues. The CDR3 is CASLTGGAGATEAFF. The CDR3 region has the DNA TGTGCCAGCTTGACAGGGGGCGCAGGGGCCACTGAAGCTTTCTTT.

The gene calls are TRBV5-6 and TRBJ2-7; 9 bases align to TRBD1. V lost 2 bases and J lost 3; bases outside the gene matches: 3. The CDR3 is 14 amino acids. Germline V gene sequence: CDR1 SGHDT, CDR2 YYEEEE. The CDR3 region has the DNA TGTGCCAGCAGCTTCGGGACAGGGAACTACGAGCAGTACTTC. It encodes CASSFGTGNYEQYF.

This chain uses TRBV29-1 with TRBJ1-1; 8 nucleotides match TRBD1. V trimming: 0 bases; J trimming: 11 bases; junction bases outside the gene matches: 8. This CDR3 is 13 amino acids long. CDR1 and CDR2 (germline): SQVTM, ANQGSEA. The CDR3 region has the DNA TGCAGCGTTGAAGAAGCCAGGGGGCTAGTGGCTTTCTTT. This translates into CSVEEARGLVAFF.

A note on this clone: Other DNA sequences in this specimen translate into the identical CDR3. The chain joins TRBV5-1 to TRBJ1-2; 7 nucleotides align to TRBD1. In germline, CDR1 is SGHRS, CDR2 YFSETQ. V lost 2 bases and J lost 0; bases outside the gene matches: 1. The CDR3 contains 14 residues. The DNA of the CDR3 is TGCGCCAGCAGCTTCGGGACAGCTAACTATGGCTACACCTTC. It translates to CASSFGTANYGYTF.

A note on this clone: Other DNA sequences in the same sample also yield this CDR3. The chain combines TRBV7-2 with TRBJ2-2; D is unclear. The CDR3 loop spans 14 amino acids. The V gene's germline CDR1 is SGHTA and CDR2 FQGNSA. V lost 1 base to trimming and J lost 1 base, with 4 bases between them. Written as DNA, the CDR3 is TGTGCCAGCAGCTTAGGCGGGAACACCGGGGAGCTGTTTTTT. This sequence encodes CASSLGGNTGELFF.

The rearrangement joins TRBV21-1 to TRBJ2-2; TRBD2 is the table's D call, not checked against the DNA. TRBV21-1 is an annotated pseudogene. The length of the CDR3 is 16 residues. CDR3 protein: CASSKKGYQRAGELFF. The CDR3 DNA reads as TGTGCCAGCAGCAAAAAGGGCTATCAGCGGGCCGGGGAGCTGTTTTTT.

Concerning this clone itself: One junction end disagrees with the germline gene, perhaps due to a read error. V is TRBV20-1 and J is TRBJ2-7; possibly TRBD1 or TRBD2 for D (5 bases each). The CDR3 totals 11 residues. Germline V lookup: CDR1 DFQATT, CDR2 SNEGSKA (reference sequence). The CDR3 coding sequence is TGCAGTGCTAGAGCCATGGGGGTTGGTAACTTC. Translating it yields CSARAMGVGNF.

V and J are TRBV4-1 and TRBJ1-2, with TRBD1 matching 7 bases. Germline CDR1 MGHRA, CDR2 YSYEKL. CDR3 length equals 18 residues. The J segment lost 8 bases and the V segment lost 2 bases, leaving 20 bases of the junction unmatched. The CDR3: CASSQLARRTGQLRGYTF. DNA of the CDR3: TGCGCCAGCAGCCAACTCGCTCGGCGGACGGGACAGCTTAGAGGCTACACCTTC.